The 21 T cell receptor beta chains below come from one sample, sequenced in a study of blood T cell repertoires in COVID-19. TCRdb's copy holds only in-frame clones and misses some; the assay was immunoSEQ multiplex PCR. The repertoire holds 250,000 to 350,000 clones, about 89% seen once, with under 0.95% in the top ten. The sequencing input was peripheral blood. The receptor source for this set is a man aged 25-40 years with acute or convalescent COVID-19.

The chain uses TRBV28 and TRBJ2-4; no firm D call. Germline V CDR1 and CDR2: MDHEN, SYDVKM. V was pared by 2 bases and J by 8 bases, with 4 bases between. The CDR3 loop spans 11 amino acids. The CDR3 bases are TGTGCCAGCAGTTTACGGGACATTCAGTACTTC. It yields the protein CASSLRDIQYF.

V gene TRBV28 combines with J gene TRBJ1-2; maybe TRBD1 (5 bases). The V end lost 3 bases, the J end lost 8 bases, and 13 bases lay between the germline ends. Per germline, CDR1 MDHEN and CDR2 SYDVKM. This CDR3 has 13 residues. CDR3 DNA sequence: TGTGCCAGCAGTTTGCAGGGCCGGCGGGGCTACACCTTC. Translating it yields CASSLQGRRGYTF.

The chain is built from TRBV20-1 and TRBJ2-2, with TRBD1 as a possible D gene (6 bases). Germline V CDR1 and CDR2: DFQATT, SNEGSKA (reference sequence). CDR3 length equals 15 residues. With 3 bases removed from V and 0 bases from J, the gap between germline ends came to 11 bases. The CDR3 bases are TGCAGTGCTAGTTGGGGGCGACCGAACACCGGGGAGCTGTTTTTT. It specifies CSASWGRPNTGELFF.

The chain combines TRBV5-1 with TRBJ1-3; possibly TRBD1 for D (6 bases). Germline V CDR1 and CDR2: SGHRS, YFSETQ. The CDR3 is 17 residues long. The V end lost 0 bases, the J end lost 1 base, and 14 bases lay between the germline ends. The CDR3 region is CASSLVVGAGSGNTIYF. For the CDR3, the DNA is TGCGCCAGCAGCTTGGTTGTGGGGGCAGGGTCTGGAAACACCATATATTTT.

In nucleotides, the CDR3 is TGTGCCAGCAGGGGCCTCGAGGGGAGGGGAGATACGCAGTATTTT. Translated, it gives CASRGLEGRGDTQYF. This chain uses TRBV11-1 with TRBJ2-3; 7 positions agree with TRBD2. The CDR3 is 15 amino acids. V lost 6 bases to trimming and J lost 5 bases; unmatched junction nucleotides: 11. CDR1 is SGHAT and CDR2 is FQDESV in the germline V gene (reference sequence).

This chain connects TRBV19 to TRBJ2-4; the match to TRBD2 covers 7 bases. Looked up from germline, CDR1 is LNHDA and CDR2 is SQIVND (reference sequence). This CDR3 has 16 residues. V lost 5 bases and J lost 2; bases outside the gene matches: 9. The CDR3 is CASSPRWGGTKNIQYF. The DNA of the CDR3 is TGTGCCAGTAGTCCCCGGTGGGGGGGAACCAAAAACATTCAGTACTTC.

In this sample, this clone turned up a few times. The chain joins TRBV2 to TRBJ2-1; weak D call: TRBD2 (6 bases). Trimming pared 5 bases from V and 8 bases from J, leaving 19 bases between. Looked up from germline, CDR1 is SNHLY and CDR2 is FYNNEI. This CDR3 contains 15 residues. The CDR3 DNA sequence: TGTGCCAGCAGTTACGGGACTCCCGCTTCCGATGAGCAGTTCTTC. It yields the protein CASSYGTPASDEQFF.

The V call is TRBV19, the J call TRBJ2-3; possibly TRBD1 for D (5 bases). With 5 bases removed from V and 2 bases from J, the gap between germline ends came to 20 bases. Germline CDR1 and CDR2: LNHDA and SQIVND (reference sequence). The CDR3 totals 17 residues. In nucleotides, the CDR3 is TGTGCCAGTAGTGCATCCCTCCAGGGAAGGGTCACAGATACGCAGTATTTT. It is translated as CASSASLQGRVTDTQYF.

The CDR3 loop reads CASSLDSNEQFF. For the CDR3, the DNA is TGTGCCAGCAGCCTAGACTCCAATGAGCAGTTCTTC. The chain couples TRBV9 to TRBJ2-1; D remains unclear. Trimming stripped 4 bases from V and 6 bases from J, with 8 bases between. Germline CDR1 and CDR2: SGDLS and YYNGEE. The CDR3 extends over 12 amino acids. The whole variable domain, filled in from reference TRBV9 and TRBJ2-1, reads DSGVTQTPKHLITATGQRVTLRCSPRSGDLSVYWYQQSLDQGLQFLIQYYNGEERAKGNILERFSAQQFPDLHSELNLSSLELGDSALYFCASSLDSNEQFFGPGTRLTVL.

The chain couples TRBV30 to TRBJ1-1; weak D call: TRBD1 (5 bases). Germline CDR1 reads GTSNPN; CDR2 reads SVGIG (reference sequence). V lost 4 bases to trimming and J lost 0 bases, with 12 bases between them. This CDR3 region has 14 residues. The chain's CDR3 is CAWTVGQVNTEAFF. DNA for the CDR3: TGTGCCTGGACAGTTGGACAAGTGAACACTGAAGCTTTCTTT.

This chain uses TRBV24-1 with TRBJ2-3, with TRBD2 matching 7 bases. Germline assignment: CDR1 KGHDR and CDR2 SFDVKD. V dropped 2 bases and J dropped 1; count of bases not matched to a gene: 2. CDR3 length: 15 residues. The CDR3 loop reads CATSDWGRGTDTQYF. DNA of the CDR3: TGTGCCACCAGTGATTGGGGGAGGGGCACAGATACGCAGTATTTT.

J is TRBJ2-7 and V is TRBV5-5; TRBD1 matches at 8 bases. Germline V CDR1 and CDR2: SGHKS, YYEKEE (reference sequence). The CDR3 covers 13 residues. J was trimmed by 9 bases and V by 4 bases; bases with no gene match: 9. The CDR3 sequence: CASSAGQGAGQYF. The DNA for the CDR3 is TGTGCCAGCAGCGCAGGGCAGGGGGCAGGGCAGTACTTC.

This clone appeared a few times. The chain has TRBV4-1 and TRBJ2-1; 7 positions match TRBD2. With V trimmed by 0 bases and J by 4 bases, 9 bases remained unmatched. CDR3 length: 17 residues. Germline V lookup: CDR1 MGHRA, CDR2 YSYEKL. This chain's CDR3 is CASSQDLVAGAYNEQFF. Written as DNA, the CDR3 is TGCGCCAGCAGCCAAGATCTTGTGGCGGGAGCATACAATGAGCAGTTCTTC.

The chain links TRBV29-1 to TRBJ1-1; D may be TRBD1 (6 bases). The CDR3 length is 12 residues. V was pared by 4 bases and J by 11 bases, with 17 bases between. Germline V gene data show CDR1 as SQVTM and CDR2 as ANQGSEA. CDR3 sequence: CSVVGKTGDAFF. The DNA for the CDR3 is TGCAGCGTTGTAGGCAAGACAGGTGATGCTTTCTTT.

This clone showed up just once. V gene TRBV6-6 combines with J gene TRBJ2-7; 8 bases map to TRBD2. V dropped 6 bases and J dropped 12; count of bases not matched to a gene: 13. This CDR3 contains 13 residues. Germline-derived CDR1 and CDR2 are MNHNY and SVGAGI (reference sequence). The CDR3, as DNA: TGTGCCAGCAGCCGAGGGACTAGTGCTTTTCTGTACTTC. Protein product: CASSRGTSAFLYF.

The chain has TRBV28 and TRBJ1-2; no clear D. This CDR3 has 12 residues. From germline, CDR1 is MDHEN and CDR2 SYDVKM. The V end was cut by 5 bases, the J end by 8 bases, with 12 bases between. CDR3 in DNA: TGTGCCAGCAGTCTCCCTGGCTTGGGCTACACCTTC. It yields the protein CASSLPGLGYTF.

This clone came up once. CDR3 coding DNA: TGTGCCAACCTGACAGTAAAGGGGAACACTGAAGCTTTCTTT. This gives the protein CANLTVKGNTEAFF. This chain joins TRBV10-3 and TRBJ1-1; D might be TRBD1 (5 bases). The CDR3 spans 14 residues. The germline CDR1 and CDR2 sequences are ENHRY and SYGVKD. The V and J ends lost 10 bases and 1 base respectively, with 16 bases between them.

The V gene is TRBV3-1 (or the pseudogene TRBV3-2), the J gene TRBJ1-2, with D maybe TRBD1 (5 bases). The CDR3 covers 12 residues. V shed 6 bases and J shed 4 bases, with 9 bases lying between them. Germline values: CDR1 LGHDT, CDR2 YNNKEL (reference sequence). CDR3 DNA: TGTGCCAGCAGATCGGGGGGCTATGGCTACACCTTC. Encoded protein: CASRSGGYGYTF.

This clone showed up just once. The chain couples TRBV4-2 to TRBJ1-1; no clear D gene. The CDR3 sequence is 13 residues long. V lost 4 bases, J lost 3 bases, and 9 bases lay in between. Per germline, CDR1 LGHNA and CDR2 YNFKEQ. The CDR3 spells CASSLEYDTEAFF. CDR3 DNA sequence: TGTGCCAGCAGCCTTGAGTATGACACTGAAGCTTTCTTT.

The gene calls are TRBV2 and TRBJ2-1; 7 nucleotides align to TRBD1. CDR1 is SNHLY, CDR2 FYNNEI, per germline. The CDR3 sequence is 14 residues long. J was trimmed by 4 bases and V by 4 bases; bases with no gene match: 4. The CDR3 region has the DNA TGTGCCAGCAGTGTTTTGGACAGGTACAATGAGCAGTTCTTC. Protein: CASSVLDRYNEQFF.

V and J are TRBV18 and TRBJ2-7, with D possibly TRBD1 on 5 matching bases. Trimming took 4 bases from V and 0 from J, leaving 10 bases between them. This CDR3 is 14 amino acids long. Germline V gives CDR1 KGHSH, CDR2 LQKENI. The CDR3 protein is CASSQGYSSYEQYF. The CDR3 DNA sequence: TGTGCCAGCTCACAGGGGTATTCCTCCTACGAGCAGTACTTC.